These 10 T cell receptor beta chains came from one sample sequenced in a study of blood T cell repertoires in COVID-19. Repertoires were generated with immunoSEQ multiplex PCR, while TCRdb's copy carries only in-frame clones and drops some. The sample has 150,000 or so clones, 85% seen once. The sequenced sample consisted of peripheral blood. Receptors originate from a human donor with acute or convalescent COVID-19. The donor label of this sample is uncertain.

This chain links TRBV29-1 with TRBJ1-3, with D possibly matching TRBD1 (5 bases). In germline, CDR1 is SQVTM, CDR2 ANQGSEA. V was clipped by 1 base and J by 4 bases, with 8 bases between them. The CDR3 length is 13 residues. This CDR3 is CSVEGGSGNTIYF. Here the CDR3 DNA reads TGCAGCGTTGAAGGGGGCTCAGGAAACACCATATATTTT. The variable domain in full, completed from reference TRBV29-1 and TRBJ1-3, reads SAVISQKPSRDICQRGTSLTIQCQVDSQVTMMFWYRQQPGQSLTLIATANQGSEATYESGFVIDKFPISRPNLTFSTLTVSNMSPEDSSIYLCSVEGGSGNTIYFGEGSWLTVV.

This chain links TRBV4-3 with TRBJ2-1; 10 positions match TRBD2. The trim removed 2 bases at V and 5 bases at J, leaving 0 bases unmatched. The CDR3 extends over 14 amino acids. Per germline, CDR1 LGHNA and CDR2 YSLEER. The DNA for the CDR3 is TGCGCCAGCAGCCAACTAGCGGGGGACAATGAGCAGTTCTTC. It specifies CASSQLAGDNEQFF.

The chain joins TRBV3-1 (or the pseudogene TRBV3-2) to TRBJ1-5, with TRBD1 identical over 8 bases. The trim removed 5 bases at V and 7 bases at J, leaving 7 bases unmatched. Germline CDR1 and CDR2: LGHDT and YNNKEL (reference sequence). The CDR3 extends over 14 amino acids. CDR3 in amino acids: CASSYTGGRQPQHF. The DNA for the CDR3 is TGTGCCAGCAGCTACACAGGGGGTCGACAGCCCCAGCATTTT.

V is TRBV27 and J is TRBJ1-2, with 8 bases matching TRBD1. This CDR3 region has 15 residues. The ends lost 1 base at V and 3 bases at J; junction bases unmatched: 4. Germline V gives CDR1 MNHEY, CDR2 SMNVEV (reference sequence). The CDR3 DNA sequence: TGTGCCAGCAGTTTATTTGGACAGGGTCACTATGGCTACACCTTC. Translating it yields CASSLFGQGHYGYTF.

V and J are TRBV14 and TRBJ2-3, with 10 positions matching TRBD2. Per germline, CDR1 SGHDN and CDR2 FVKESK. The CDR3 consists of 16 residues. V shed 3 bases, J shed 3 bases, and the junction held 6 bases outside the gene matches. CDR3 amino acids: CASSQTLAGATDTQYF. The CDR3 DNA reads TGTGCCAGCAGCCAGACCCTAGCGGGGGCAACAGATACGCAGTATTTT. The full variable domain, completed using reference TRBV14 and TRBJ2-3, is EAGVTQFPSHSVIEKGQTVTLRCDPISGHDNLYWYRRVMGKEIKFLLHFVKESKQDESGMPNNRFLAERTGGTYSTLKVQPAELEDSGVYFCASSQTLAGATDTQYFGPGTRLTVL.

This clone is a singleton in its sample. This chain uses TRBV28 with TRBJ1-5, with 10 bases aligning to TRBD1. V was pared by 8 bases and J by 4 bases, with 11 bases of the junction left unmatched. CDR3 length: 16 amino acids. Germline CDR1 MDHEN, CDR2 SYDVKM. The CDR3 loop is CASQELGTGENQPQHF. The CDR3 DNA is TGTGCCAGCCAAGAGTTGGGGACAGGGGAAAATCAGCCCCAGCATTTT.

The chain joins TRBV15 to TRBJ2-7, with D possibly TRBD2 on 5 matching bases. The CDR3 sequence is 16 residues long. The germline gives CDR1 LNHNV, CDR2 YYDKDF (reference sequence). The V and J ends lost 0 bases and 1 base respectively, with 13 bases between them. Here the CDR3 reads CATSRERRELSYEQYF. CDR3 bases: TGTGCCACCAGCAGAGAACGAAGGGAGTTATCCTACGAGCAGTACTTC.

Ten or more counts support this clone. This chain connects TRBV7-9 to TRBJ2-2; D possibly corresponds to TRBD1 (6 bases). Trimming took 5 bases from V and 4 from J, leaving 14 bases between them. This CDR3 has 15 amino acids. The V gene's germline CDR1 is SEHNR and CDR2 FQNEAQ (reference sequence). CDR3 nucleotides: TGTGCCAGCAGCAGAGCGGACAGTGCCACCGGGGAGCTGTTTTTT. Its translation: CASSRADSATGELFF.

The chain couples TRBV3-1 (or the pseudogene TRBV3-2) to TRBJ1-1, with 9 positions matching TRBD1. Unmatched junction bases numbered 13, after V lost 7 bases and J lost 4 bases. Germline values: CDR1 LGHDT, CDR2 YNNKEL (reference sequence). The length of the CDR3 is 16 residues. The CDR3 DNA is TGTGCCAGCACCTGGACAGGGGAGCCGTGGAGCACTGAAGCTTTCTTT. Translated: CASTWTGEPWSTEAFF.

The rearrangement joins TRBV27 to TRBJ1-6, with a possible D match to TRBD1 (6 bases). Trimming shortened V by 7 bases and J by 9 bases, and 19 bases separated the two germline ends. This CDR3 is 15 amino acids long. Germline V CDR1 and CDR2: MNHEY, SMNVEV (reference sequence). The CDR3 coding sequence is TGTGCCAGCACAAGGGGGGGGTCTTTCCCTTCACCCCTCCACTTT. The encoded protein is CASTRGGSFPSPLHF.